A single sample is the source of the 14 T cell receptor beta chains below, sequenced in a study of T cells in tuberculosis (dated by TCRdb to about 2018). Library generation was performed with the immunoSEQ multiplex PCR assay. The table was pulled from immuneACCESS by TCRdb, which kept in-frame rearrangements only. Such tables lose some clones; where checked, under half of the loss comes from unresolved V genes, and the rest has no known cause. For this sample there are more than 40,000 clones; roughly 94% appear just once. Clones ranked in the top ten supply under 2% of the sample. The sequenced material came from PBMCs. Receptor source: a donor aged 5-35 years with latent tuberculosis or without tuberculosis infection. Some clones in this sample may be carry-over from other donors' samples.

This rearrangement joins TRBV6-5 to TRBJ1-2, with D unclear. CDR3 length: 13 residues. Germline V lookup: CDR1 MNHEY, CDR2 SVGAGI. Trimming left V 5 bases short and J 0 bases short, with 7 bases between. The CDR3: CASSLRPNYGYTF. For the CDR3, the DNA is TGTGCCAGCAGTCTCAGGCCTAACTATGGCTACACCTTC.

Written as DNA, the CDR3 is TGCGCCAGCAGCCACGAAAATACACCCTACGAGCAGTACTTC. Residues: CASSHENTPYEQYF. The chain joins TRBV4-3 to TRBJ2-7; D unclear. This CDR3 spans 14 amino acids. The V gene's germline CDR1 is LGHNA and CDR2 YSLEER. Trimming took 3 bases from V and 2 from J, leaving 11 bases between them.

V is TRBV28 and J is TRBJ2-2, with 11 bases aligning to TRBD2. Losses at the gene ends were 4 bases for V and 6 bases for J; bases not matched to a gene: 10. Germline CDR1 and CDR2: MDHEN and SYDVKM. The CDR3 runs 17 residues. CDR3 coding DNA: TGTGCCAGCAGTTCCTTTGGTAGCGGGAGGGCCGCCGGGGAGCTGTTTTTT. This translates into CASSSFGSGRAAGELFF.

This clone appeared a single time. The CDR3 is CASSEIGHPGGYTF. The CDR3, as DNA: TGTGCCAGCAGCGAAATCGGACATCCCGGGGGCTACACCTTC. The chain has TRBV9 and TRBJ1-2; perhaps TRBD1 as D (5 bases). Germline-derived CDR1 and CDR2 are SGDLS and YYNGEE. The CDR3 sequence is 14 residues long. Trimming cost V 3 bases and J 8 bases, with 17 bases left between them.

This clone was found once. This chain connects TRBV7-2 to TRBJ1-5; a possible D gene is TRBD1 (6 bases). The V gene's germline CDR1 is SGHTA and CDR2 FQGNSA. The CDR3 consists of 15 residues. V was trimmed by 3 bases and J by 1 base, leaving 10 bases between them. CDR3 in DNA: TGTGCCAGCAGCTTTAGCAGGGGAAGCAATCAGCCCCAGCATTTT. As protein: CASSFSRGSNQPQHF.

The genes are TRBV5-8 and TRBJ2-5; weak D call: TRBD2 (5 bases). Germline-derived CDR1 and CDR2 are SGHTS and YDEGEE. V was shortened by 0 bases and J by 7 bases, with 13 bases between the two germline ends. The CDR3 has 14 residues. The CDR3 spells CASSLEGSEVTQYF. The CDR3 nucleotides are TGTGCCAGCAGCTTGGAGGGTAGCGAAGTGACCCAGTACTTC.

This rearrangement joins TRBV7-6 to TRBJ1-3, with a possible D match to TRBD1 (5 bases). V shed 3 bases and J shed 2 bases, with 11 bases lying between them. Germline CDR1 reads SGHVS; CDR2 reads FNYEAQ. The CDR3 has 15 amino acids. CDR3 sequence: CASSLSGGTGNTIYF. DNA for the CDR3: TGTGCCAGCAGCTTGAGCGGGGGAACTGGAAACACCATATATTTT.

The sample holds one count of this clone. This chain connects TRBV29-1 to TRBJ2-1; D not certain. The germline V and J ends were trimmed by 7 bases and 9 bases, with 19 bases remaining between them. The CDR3 has 13 residues. CDR1 is SQVTM and CDR2 is ANQGSEA in the germline V gene. In DNA, the CDR3 is TGCAGCGCCGTCCCGGGTATCGGCGGTGAGCAGTTCTTC. This encodes CSAVPGIGGEQFF.

This clone ranks as large. The rearrangement joins TRBV7-9 to TRBJ2-1; 10 nucleotides agree with TRBD2. The germline V gene has CDR1 SEHNR and CDR2 FQNEAQ (reference sequence). Trimming at V came to 1 base and at J to 8 bases, leaving 8 bases not matched to a gene. The CDR3 loop spans 16 amino acids. The CDR3 region is CASSLEMSGRAYEQFF. Here the CDR3 DNA reads TGTGCCAGCAGCTTAGAAATGAGCGGGAGGGCTTATGAGCAGTTCTTC. The entire variable domain, with the rest obtained from reference TRBV7-9 and TRBJ2-1, is as follows: DTGVSQNPRHKITKRGQNVTFRCDPISEHNRLYWYRQTLGQGPEFLTYFQNEAQLEKSRLLSDRFSAERPKGSFSTLEIQRTEQGDSAMYLCASSLEMSGRAYEQFFGPGTRLTVL.

The V gene is TRBV7-9, the J gene TRBJ1-1, with D unresolved. The CDR3 consists of 12 residues. V was shortened by 3 bases and J by 4 bases, with 6 bases between the two germline ends. The germline gives CDR1 SEHNR, CDR2 FQNEAQ (reference sequence). For the CDR3, the DNA is TGTGCCAGCAGCTTTGAGGGCACTGAAGCTTTCTTT. Translated: CASSFEGTEAFF.

The J gene is TRBJ2-4, the V gene TRBV6-6; D perhaps matches TRBD2 (6 bases). There are 15 residues in the CDR3. With 2 bases removed from V and 0 bases from J, the gap between germline ends came to 8 bases. The germline gives CDR1 MNHNY, CDR2 SVGAGI (reference sequence). This chain's CDR3 is CASSYTGLAKNIQYF. Written as DNA, the CDR3 is TGTGCCAGCAGTTACACGGGACTAGCCAAAAACATTCAGTACTTC.

V gene TRBV28 combines with J gene TRBJ2-5; TRBD2 matches at 11 bases. Germline V gene data show CDR1 as MDHEN and CDR2 as SYDVKM. After removal of 3 bases from V and 1 base from J, the junction contained 7 bases not matched to a gene. The CDR3 loop spans 17 amino acids. CDR3 sequence reads: CASSLGSGRAPQETQYF. The CDR3 nucleotides are TGTGCCAGCAGTTTGGGTAGCGGGAGGGCCCCCCAAGAGACCCAGTACTTC. Looking up the rest from reference TRBV28 and TRBJ2-5 gives the full variable domain: DVKVTQSSRYLVKRTGEKVFLECVQDMDHENMFWYRQDPGLGLRLIYFSYDVKMKEKGDIPEGYSVSREKKERFSLILESASTNQTSMYLCASSLGSGRAPQETQYFGPGTRLLVL.

The genes are TRBV7-8 and TRBJ2-7; the D gene is possibly TRBD1 (6 bases). Germline V gene data show CDR1 as SGHVS and CDR2 as FQNEAQ. Trimming cost V 2 bases and J 5 bases, with 22 bases left between them. The CDR3 consists of 17 residues. CDR3 coding DNA: TGTGCCAGCAGCTTAAGAGAACCGGGACATAGGTCCCACGAGCAGTACTTC. As protein: CASSLREPGHRSHEQYF.

The chain is built from TRBV27 and TRBJ1-4; TRBD1 matches 7 bases. CDR1 and CDR2 from the germline V gene are MNHEY and SMNVEV (reference sequence). V lost 3 bases to trimming and J lost 6 bases; unmatched junction nucleotides: 16. The CDR3 contains 18 residues. This CDR3 is CASSLSGQSLVLDEKLFF. The CDR3, as DNA: TGTGCCAGCAGTTTGTCGGGACAGTCCTTGGTGTTGGATGAAAAACTGTTTTTT.